This T cell receptor (beta chain) is from a study of T cell repertoires in ileal Crohn's disease. Generated by immunoSEQ multiplex PCR, the TCRdb table keeps only in-frame clones and is missing some. The sample lists more than 10,000 clones, roughly 78% seen once, with around 4.4% in the top ten. V was pared by 1 base and J by 5 bases, with 4 bases of the junction left unmatched. The CDR3 runs 14 residues. Germline lookup yields CDR1 SGHVS and CDR2 FNYEAQ. This clone was recorded a few times. Time point described: neoterminal ileum biopsy at postoperative endoscopy, about 6 months after surgery. The V and J genes are TRBV7-6 and TRBJ1-1, with TRBD1 matching 7 bases. Source material: ileal tissue. This receptor was identified in an adult with Crohn's disease. This CDR3 is CASSLGQGRTEAFF. CDR3 DNA sequence: TGTGCCAGCAGCTTAGGACAGGGAAGGACTGAAGCTTTCTTT.